The TCR beta chain under discussion was sequenced for a study of blood T cell repertoires in COVID-19. Trimming cost V 1 base and J 1 base; bases outside gene matches: 3. Germline values: CDR1 KGHSH, CDR2 LQKENI. The CDR3 covers 16 residues. Libraries were prepared by immunoSEQ multiplex PCR; TCRdb keeps only in-frame clonotypes and omits some of them. The table shows roughly 200,000 clones, with about nine tenths occurring only once. The sample comprised PBMCs or T cells enriched from blood (not recorded which). The TCR originated in a man aged 30-40 years who had recovered from COVID-19. The chain links TRBV18 to TRBJ2-3, with 9 bases matching TRBD2. CDR3 sequence (DNA): TGTGCCAGCTCACCACTAGCGGGGGTGGGCACAGATACGCAGTATTTT. It yields the protein CASSPLAGVGTDTQYF.